This entry concerns a single TCR beta chain. This entry is derived from a study of cytomegalovirus exposure and HLA in healthy donors. Study as a whole: The 90 to 150 validation repertoires were produced on the same platform as the roughly 720 repertoires of the first cohort. This was reported in a later analysis.

The CDR3 contains 14 residues. Germline CDR1 and CDR2: SGHNT and YENEEA. With 4 bases clipped from V and 7 bases from J, the junction kept 6 bases outside the gene matches. Some clones are missing from TCRdb's copy, which holds only in-frame ones; the method was immunoSEQ multiplex PCR. Among 150,000 to 200,000 clones listed, 85% were seen once. J is TRBJ2-1 and V is TRBV11-3; 8 bases align to TRBD2. The sequence was obtained from a man aged 25 to 40 in good health and CMV-seropositive. The sequenced sample consisted of PBMCs. The CDR3: CASSSRGGGNEQFF. In DNA form, the CDR3 reads TGTGCCAGCAGCTCCCGGGGGGGCGGAAATGAGCAGTTCTTC.